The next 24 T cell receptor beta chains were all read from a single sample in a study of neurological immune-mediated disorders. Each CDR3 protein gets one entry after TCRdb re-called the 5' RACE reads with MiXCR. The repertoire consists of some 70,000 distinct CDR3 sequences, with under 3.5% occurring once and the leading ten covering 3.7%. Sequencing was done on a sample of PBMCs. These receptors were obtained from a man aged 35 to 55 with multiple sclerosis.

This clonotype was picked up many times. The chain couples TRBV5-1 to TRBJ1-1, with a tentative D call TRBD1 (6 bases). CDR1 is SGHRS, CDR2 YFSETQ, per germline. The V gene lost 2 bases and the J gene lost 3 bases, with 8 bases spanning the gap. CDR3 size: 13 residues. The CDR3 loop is CASSFDRYTEAFF. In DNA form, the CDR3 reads TGCGCCAGCAGCTTCGACAGGTACACTGAAGCTTTCTTT. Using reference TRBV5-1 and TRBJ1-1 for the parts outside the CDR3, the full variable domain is KAGVTQTPRYLIKTRGQQVTLSCSPISGHRSVSWYQQTPGQGLQFLFEYFSETQRNKGNFPGRFSGRQFSNSRSEMNVSTLELGDSALYLCASSFDRYTEAFFGQGTRLTVV.

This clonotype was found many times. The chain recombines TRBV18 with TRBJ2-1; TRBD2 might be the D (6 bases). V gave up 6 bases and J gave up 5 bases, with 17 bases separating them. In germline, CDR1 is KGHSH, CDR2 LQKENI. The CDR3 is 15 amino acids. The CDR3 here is CASSLAIARDNEQFF. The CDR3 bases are TGTGCCAGCTCCCTAGCGATAGCGAGAGACAATGAGCAGTTCTTC. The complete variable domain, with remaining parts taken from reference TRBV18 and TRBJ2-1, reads NAGVMQNPRHLVRRRGQEARLRCSPMKGHSHVYWYRQLPEEGLKFMVYLQKENIIDESGMPKERFSAEFPKEGPSILRIQQVVRGDSAAYFCASSLAIARDNEQFFGPGTRLTVL.

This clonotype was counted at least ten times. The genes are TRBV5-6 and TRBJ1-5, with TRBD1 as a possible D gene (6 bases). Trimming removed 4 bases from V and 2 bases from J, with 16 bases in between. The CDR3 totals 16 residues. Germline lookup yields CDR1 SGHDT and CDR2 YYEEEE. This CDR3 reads CASSLQQGFGNQPQHF. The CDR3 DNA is TGTGCCAGCAGCCTCCAACAGGGATTCGGCAATCAGCCCCAGCATTTT.

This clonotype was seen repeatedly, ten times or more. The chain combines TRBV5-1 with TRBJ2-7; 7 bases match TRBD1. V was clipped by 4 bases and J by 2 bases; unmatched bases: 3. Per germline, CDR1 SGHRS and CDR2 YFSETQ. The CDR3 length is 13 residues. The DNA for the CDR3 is TGCGCCAGCAGCACGGGACAGACCTACGAGCAGTACTTC. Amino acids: CASSTGQTYEQYF.

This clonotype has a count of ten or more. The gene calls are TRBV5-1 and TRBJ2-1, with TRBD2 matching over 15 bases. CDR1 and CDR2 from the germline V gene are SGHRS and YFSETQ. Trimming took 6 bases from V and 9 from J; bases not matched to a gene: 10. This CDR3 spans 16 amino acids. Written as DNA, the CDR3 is TGCGCCAGCACCCTACCGAGGACTAGCGGGAGGGGTGAGCAGTTCTTC. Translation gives CASTLPRTSGRGEQFF. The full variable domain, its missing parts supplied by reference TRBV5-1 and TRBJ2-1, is KAGVTQTPRYLIKTRGQQVTLSCSPISGHRSVSWYQQTPGQGLQFLFEYFSETQRNKGNFPGRFSGRQFSNSRSEMNVSTLELGDSALYLCASTLPRTSGRGEQFFGPGTRLTVL.

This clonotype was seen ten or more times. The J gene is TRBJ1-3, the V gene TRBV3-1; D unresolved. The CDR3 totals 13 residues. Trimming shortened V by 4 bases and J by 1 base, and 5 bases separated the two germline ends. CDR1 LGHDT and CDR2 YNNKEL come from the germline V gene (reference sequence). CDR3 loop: CASSPSSGNTIYF. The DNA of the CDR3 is TGTGCCAGCAGCCCCAGTTCTGGAAACACCATATATTTT.

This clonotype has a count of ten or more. CDR3 in amino acids: CASSLAAGAKNIQYF. The CDR3, as DNA: TGCGCCAGCAGCTTGGCCGCGGGAGCCAAAAACATTCAGTACTTC. The chain combines TRBV5-1 with TRBJ2-4, with a tentative D call TRBD2 (5 bases). The germline V gene has CDR1 SGHRS and CDR2 YFSETQ. This CDR3 comprises 15 residues. Deletions cut 0 bases from V and 0 bases from J, with 7 bases between. The variable domain in full, completed from reference TRBV5-1 and TRBJ2-4, reads KAGVTQTPRYLIKTRGQQVTLSCSPISGHRSVSWYQQTPGQGLQFLFEYFSETQRNKGNFPGRFSGRQFSNSRSEMNVSTLELGDSALYLCASSLAAGAKNIQYFGAGTRLSVL.

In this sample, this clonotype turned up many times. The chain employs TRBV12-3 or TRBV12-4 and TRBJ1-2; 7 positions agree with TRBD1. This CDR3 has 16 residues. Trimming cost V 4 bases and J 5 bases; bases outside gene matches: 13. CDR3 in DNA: TGTGCCAGCAGTTCCGGGACAGCCTTCTGGGGATATGGCTACACCTTC. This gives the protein CASSSGTAFWGYGYTF.

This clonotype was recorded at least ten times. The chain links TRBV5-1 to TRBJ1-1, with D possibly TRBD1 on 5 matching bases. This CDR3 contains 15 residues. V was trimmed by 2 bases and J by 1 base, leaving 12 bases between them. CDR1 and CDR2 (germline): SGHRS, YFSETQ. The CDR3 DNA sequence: TGCGCCAGCAGCTTAATGACAGTCGAGAACACTGAAGCTTTCTTT. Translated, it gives CASSLMTVENTEAFF.

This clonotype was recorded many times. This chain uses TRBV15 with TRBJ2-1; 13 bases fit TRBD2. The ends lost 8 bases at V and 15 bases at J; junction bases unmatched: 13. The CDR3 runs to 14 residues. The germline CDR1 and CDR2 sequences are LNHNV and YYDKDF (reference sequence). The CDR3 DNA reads TGTGCCACCGGACTAGCGGGAGAGGACAATGAGAGGTTCTTC. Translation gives CATGLAGEDNERFF.

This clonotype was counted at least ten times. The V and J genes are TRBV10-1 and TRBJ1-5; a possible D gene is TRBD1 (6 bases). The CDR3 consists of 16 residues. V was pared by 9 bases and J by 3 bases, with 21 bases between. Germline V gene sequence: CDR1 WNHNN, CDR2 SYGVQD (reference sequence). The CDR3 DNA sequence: TGCGCCAGTAATAAAACCCGGGACAACCTCAATCAGCCCCAGCATTTT. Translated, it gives CASNKTRDNLNQPQHF.

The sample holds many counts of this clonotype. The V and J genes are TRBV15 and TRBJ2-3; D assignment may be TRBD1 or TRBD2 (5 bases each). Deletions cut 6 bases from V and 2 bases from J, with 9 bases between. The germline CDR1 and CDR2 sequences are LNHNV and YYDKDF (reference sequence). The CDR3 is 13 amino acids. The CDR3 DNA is TGTGCCACCAGTTACGGGACCACAGATACGCAGTATTTT. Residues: CATSYGTTDTQYF.

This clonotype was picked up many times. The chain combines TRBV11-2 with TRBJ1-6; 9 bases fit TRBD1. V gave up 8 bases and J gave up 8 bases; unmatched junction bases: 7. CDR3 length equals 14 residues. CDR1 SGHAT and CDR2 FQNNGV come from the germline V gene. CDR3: CASRRTGEDSPLHF. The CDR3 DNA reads TGTGCCAGCCGACGGACAGGGGAAGATTCACCCCTCCACTTT. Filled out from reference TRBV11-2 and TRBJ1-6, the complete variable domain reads EAGVAQSPRYKIIEKRQSVAFWCNPISGHATLYWYQQILGQGPKLLIQFQNNGVVDDSQLPKDRFSAERLKGVDSTLKIQPAKLEDSAVYLCASRRTGEDSPLHFGNGTRLTVT.

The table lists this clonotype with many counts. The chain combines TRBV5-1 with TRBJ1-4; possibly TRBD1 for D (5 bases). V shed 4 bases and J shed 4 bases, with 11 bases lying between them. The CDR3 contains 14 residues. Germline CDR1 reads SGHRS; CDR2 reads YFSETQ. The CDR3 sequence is CASSQGRGNEKLFF. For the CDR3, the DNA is TGCGCCAGCAGCCAGGGCCGGGGTAATGAAAAACTGTTTTTT.

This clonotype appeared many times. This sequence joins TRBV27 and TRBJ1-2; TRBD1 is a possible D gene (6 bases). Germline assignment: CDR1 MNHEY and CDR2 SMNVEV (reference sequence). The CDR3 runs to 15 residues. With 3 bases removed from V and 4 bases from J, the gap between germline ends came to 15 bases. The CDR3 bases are TGTGCCAGCAGTTTTAATGGGGGGCGCAGCTATGGCTACACCTTC. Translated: CASSFNGGRSYGYTF.

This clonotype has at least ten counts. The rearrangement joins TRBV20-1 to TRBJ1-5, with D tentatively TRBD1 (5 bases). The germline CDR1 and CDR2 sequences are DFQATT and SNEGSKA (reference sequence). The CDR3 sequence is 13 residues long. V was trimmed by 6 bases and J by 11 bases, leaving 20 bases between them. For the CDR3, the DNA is TGCAGTGCAACCGGGACCAAATTTGGGGCCCAGCATTTT. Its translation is CSATGTKFGAQHF.

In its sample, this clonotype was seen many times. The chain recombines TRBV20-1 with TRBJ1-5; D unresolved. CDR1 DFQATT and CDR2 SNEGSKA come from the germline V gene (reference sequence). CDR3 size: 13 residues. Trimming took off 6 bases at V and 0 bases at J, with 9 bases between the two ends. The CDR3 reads CSARRASNQPQHF. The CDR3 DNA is TGCAGTGCGCGACGGGCTAGCAATCAGCCCCAGCATTTT.

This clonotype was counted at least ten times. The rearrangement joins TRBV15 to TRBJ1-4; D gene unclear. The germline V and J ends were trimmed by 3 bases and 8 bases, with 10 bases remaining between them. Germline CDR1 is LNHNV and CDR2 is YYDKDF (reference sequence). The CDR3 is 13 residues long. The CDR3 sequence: CATSRKGVEKLFF. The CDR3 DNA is TGTGCCACCAGCAGGAAGGGTGTGGAAAAACTGTTTTTT.

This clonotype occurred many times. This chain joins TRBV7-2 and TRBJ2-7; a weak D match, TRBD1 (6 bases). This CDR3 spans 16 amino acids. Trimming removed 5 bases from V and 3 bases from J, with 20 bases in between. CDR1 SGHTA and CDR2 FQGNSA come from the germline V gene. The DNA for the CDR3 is TGTGCCAGCAGCCCGGGGACACTCAAATCGGGCTACGAGCAGTACTTC. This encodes CASSPGTLKSGYEQYF.

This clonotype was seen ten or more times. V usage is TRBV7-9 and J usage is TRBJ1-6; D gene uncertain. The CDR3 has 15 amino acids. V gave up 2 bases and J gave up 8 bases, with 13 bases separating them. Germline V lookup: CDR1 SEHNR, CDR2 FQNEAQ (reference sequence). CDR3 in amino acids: CASSLTKAGDSPLHF. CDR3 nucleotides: TGTGCCAGCAGCTTAACAAAGGCAGGCGATTCACCCCTCCACTTT.

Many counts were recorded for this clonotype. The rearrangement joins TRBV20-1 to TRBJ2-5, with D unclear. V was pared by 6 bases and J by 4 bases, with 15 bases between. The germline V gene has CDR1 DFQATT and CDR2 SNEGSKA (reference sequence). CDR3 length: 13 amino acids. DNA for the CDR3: TGCAGTGCCGCCCCGGATTCTGGAGAGACCCAGTACTTC. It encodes CSAAPDSGETQYF.

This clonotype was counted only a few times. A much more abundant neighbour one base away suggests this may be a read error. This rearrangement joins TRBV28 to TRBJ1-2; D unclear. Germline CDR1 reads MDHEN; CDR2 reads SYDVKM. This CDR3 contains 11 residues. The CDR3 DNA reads TGTGTCAGCAGTTCCCCTCGTGGCTACACCTTC. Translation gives CVSSSPRGYTF.

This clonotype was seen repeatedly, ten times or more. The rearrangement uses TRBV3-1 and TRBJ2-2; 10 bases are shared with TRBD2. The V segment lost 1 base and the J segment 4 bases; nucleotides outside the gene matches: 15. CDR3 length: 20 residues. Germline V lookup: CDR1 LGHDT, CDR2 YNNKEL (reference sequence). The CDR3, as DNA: TGTGCCAGCAGCCAAGGGAAAGGGCTAGCGGGAGTAATACGCACCGGGGAGCTGTTTTTT. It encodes CASSQGKGLAGVIRTGELFF.

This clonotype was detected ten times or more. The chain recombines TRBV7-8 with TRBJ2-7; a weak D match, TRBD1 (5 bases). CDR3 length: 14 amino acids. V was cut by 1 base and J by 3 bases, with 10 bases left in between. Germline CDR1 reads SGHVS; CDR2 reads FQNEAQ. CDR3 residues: CASSLEDGHYEQYF. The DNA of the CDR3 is TGTGCCAGCAGCTTAGAGGACGGACACTACGAGCAGTACTTC. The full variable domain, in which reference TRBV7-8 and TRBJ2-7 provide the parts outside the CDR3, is GAGVSQSPRYKVAKRGQDVALRCDPISGHVSLFWYQQALGQGPEFLTYFQNEAQLDKSGLPSDRFFAERPEGSVSTLKIQRTQQEDSAVYLCASSLEDGHYEQYFGPGTRLTVT.